This T cell receptor beta chain was identified in a study of CD8+ T cells in alopecia areata. In the study overall: Grafts of skin from C3H/HeJ donors aged roughly 6-13 months with spontaneous alopecia went to female C3H/HeJ mice aged roughly 7-10 weeks.

Trimming left V 1 base short and J 1 base short, with 9 bases between. This CDR3 is built from 15 residues. Germline V CDR1 and CDR2: MNHDT, YYDKIL. After isolation, RNA underwent reverse transcription to generate cDNA as the sequencing template. The repertoire was sequenced with immunoSEQ multiplex PCR; TCRdb's copy has only in-frame clones and lacks some. The sample contains over 250,000 clones, none of them singletons. Study-wide results and limits: Scalp repertoires also include resident alphabeta T cells from normal skin. Alopecia totalis/universalis scalp especially showed more expanded CD8+ clones than normal scalp. Mice showed clearer TCR sharing than patients did, a gap that was possibly HLA-related.

A panel of CD4, CD8alpha, NKG2D, NKG2ACE and other markers served to sort pooled cutaneous lymph node cells. This clone has ten or more counts. The antigen remains undetermined. Gene names refer to mouse genes. The CDR3 end falls 4 residues outside the read, so it is completed with the germline J gene. Other DNA sequences in the sample encode the same CDR3. V gene TRBV17 combines with J gene TRBJ2-5, with D maybe TRBD2 (6 bases). The sample was CD4+ T cells sorted from a lymph node. The receptor was derived from a C3H/HeJ mouse with alopecia areata. Mouse strain MHC haplotype: H2-k. The CDR3 region is CASSRALGDQDTQYF. The part of the CDR3 DNA that was read is TGTGCTAGCAGTAGAGCACTGGGAGACCAAGAC. The full variable domain, its missing parts supplied by reference TRBV17 and TRBJ2-5, is DTTVKQNPRYKLARVGKPVNLICSQTMNHDTMYWYQKKPNQAPKLLLFYYDKILNREADTFEKFQSSRPNNSFCSLYIGSAGLEYSAMYLCASSRALGDQDTQYFGPGTRLLVL.